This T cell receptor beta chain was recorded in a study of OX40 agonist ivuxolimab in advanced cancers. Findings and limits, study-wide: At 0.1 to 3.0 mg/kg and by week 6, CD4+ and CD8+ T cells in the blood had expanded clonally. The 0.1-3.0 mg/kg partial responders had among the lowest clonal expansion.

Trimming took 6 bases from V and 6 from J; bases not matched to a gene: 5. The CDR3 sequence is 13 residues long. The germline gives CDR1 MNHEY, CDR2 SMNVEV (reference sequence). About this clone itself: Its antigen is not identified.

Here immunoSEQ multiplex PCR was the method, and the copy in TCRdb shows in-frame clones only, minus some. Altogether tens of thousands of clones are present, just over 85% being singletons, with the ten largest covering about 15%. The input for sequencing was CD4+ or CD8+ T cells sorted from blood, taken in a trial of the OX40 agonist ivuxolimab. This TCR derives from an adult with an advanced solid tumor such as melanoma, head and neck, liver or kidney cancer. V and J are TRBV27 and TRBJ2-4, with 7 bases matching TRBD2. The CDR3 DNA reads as TGTGCCAGCAGCGCGGGAGTGGGAAACATTCAGTACTTC. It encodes CASSAGVGNIQYF.